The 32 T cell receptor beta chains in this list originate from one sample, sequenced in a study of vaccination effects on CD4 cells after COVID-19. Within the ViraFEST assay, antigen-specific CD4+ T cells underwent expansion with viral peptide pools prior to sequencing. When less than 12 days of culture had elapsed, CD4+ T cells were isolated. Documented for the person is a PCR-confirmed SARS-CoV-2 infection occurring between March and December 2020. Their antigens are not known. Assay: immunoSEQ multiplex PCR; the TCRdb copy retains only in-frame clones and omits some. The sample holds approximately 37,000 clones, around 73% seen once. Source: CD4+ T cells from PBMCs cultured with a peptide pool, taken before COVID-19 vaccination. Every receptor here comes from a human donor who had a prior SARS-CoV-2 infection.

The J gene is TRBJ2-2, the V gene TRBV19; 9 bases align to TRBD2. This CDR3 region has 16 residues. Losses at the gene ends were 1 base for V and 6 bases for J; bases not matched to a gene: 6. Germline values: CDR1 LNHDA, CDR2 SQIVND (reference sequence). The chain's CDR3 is CASSIVAGGPSGELFF. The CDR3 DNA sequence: TGTGCCAGTAGTATAGTGGCGGGAGGGCCCTCCGGGGAGCTGTTTTTT.

CDR3: CASSPGTSGGADQETQYF. The CDR3 DNA follows: TGCGCCAGCAGCCCCGGGACTAGCGGGGGGGCGGACCAAGAGACCCAGTACTTC. The chain is built from TRBV5-1 and TRBJ2-5; 16 bases are shared with TRBD2. Germline values: CDR1 SGHRS, CDR2 YFSETQ. The CDR3 consists of 18 residues. After removal of 4 bases from V and 0 bases from J, the junction contained 6 bases not matched to a gene.

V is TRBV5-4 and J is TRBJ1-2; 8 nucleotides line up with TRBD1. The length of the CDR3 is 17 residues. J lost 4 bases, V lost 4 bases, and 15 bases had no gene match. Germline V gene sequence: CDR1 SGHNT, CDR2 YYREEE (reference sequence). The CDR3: CASSHPRQGSAGYGYTF. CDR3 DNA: TGTGCCAGCAGCCATCCAAGACAGGGGTCCGCGGGCTATGGCTACACCTTC.

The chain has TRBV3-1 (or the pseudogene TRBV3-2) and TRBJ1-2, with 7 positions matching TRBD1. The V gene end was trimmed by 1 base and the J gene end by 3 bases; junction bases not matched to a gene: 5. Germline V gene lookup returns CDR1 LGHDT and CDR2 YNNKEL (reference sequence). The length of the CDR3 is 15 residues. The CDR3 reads CASSQATTGYYGYTF. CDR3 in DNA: TGTGCCAGCAGCCAAGCGACGACAGGGTACTATGGCTACACCTTC.

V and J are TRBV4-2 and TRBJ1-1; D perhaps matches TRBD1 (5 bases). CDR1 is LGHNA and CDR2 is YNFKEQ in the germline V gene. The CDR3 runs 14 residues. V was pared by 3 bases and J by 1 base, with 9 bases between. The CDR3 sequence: CASSQGRPNTEAFF. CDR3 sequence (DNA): TGTGCCAGCAGCCAGGGACGGCCGAACACTGAAGCTTTCTTT.

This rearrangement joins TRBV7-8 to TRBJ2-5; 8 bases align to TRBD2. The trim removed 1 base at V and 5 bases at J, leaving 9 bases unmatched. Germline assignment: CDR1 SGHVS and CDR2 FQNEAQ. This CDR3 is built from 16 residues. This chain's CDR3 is CASSLVSGGAWETQYF. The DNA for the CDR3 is TGTGCCAGCAGCTTAGTGTCCGGGGGGGCTTGGGAGACCCAGTACTTC.

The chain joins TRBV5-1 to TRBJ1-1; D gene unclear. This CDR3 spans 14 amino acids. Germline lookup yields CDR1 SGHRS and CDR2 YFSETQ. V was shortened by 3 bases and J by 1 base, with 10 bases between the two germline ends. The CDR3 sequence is CASSSFGQNTEAFF. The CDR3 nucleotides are TGCGCCAGCAGCTCCTTTGGCCAGAACACTGAAGCTTTCTTT.

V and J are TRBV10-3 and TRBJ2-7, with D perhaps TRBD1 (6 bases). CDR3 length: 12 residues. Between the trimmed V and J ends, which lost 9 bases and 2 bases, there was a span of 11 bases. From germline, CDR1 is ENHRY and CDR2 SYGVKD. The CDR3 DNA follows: TGTGCCATAGAAGGGGACACCTACGAGCAGTACTTC. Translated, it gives CAIEGDTYEQYF.

The CDR3 protein is CASSLQPGLVYEQYF. CDR3 coding DNA: TGTGCCAGCAGTCTACAACCGGGACTAGTCTACGAGCAGTACTTC. The V call is TRBV28, the J call TRBJ2-7, with 8 bases that match TRBD2. Trimming removed 5 bases from V and 3 bases from J; junction bases left unmatched: 9. CDR3 length: 15 amino acids. CDR1 and CDR2 (germline): MDHEN, SYDVKM. The complete variable domain, with remaining parts taken from reference TRBV28 and TRBJ2-7, reads DVKVTQSSRYLVKRTGEKVFLECVQDMDHENMFWYRQDPGLGLRLIYFSYDVKMKEKGDIPEGYSVSREKKERFSLILESASTNQTSMYLCASSLQPGLVYEQYFGPGTRLTVT.

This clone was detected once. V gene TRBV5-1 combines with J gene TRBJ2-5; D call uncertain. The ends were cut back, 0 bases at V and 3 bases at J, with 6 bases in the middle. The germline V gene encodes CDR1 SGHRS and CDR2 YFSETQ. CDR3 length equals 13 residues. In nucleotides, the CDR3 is TGCGCCAGCAGCTTGGACGCGGAAGAGACCCAGTACTTC. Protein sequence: CASSLDAEETQYF.

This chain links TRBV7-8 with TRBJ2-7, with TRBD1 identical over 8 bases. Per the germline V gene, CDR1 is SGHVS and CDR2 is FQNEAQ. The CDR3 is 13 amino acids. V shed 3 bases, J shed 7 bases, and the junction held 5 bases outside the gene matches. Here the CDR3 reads CASSFDRDREQYF. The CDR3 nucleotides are TGTGCCAGCAGCTTCGACCGGGACAGGGAGCAGTACTTC.

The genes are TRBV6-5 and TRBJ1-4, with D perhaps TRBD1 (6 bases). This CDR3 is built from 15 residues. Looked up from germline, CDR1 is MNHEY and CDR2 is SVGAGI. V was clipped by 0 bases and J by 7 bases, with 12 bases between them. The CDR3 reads CASSYSRGIGEKLFF. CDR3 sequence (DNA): TGTGCCAGCAGTTACTCGAGGGGGATTGGTGAAAAACTGTTTTTT.

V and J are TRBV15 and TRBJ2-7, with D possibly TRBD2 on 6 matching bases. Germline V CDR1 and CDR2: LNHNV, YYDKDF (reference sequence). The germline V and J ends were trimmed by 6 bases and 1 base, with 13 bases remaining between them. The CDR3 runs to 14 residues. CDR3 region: CATRSLAHSYEQYF. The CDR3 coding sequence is TGTGCCACCAGAAGCCTAGCGCATTCCTACGAGCAGTACTTC.

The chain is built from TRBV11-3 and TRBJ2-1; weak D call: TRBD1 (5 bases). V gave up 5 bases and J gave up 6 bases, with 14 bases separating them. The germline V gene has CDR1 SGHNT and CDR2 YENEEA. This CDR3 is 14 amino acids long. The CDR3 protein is CASSQGISLNEQFF. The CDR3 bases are TGTGCCAGCAGCCAGGGAATCTCTCTCAATGAGCAGTTCTTC.

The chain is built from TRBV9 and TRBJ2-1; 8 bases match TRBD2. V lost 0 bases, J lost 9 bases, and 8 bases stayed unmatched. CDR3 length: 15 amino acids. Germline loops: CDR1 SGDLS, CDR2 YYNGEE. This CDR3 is CASSVDVGGGTEQFF. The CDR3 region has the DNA TGTGCCAGCAGCGTAGACGTCGGGGGGGGGACTGAGCAGTTCTTC.

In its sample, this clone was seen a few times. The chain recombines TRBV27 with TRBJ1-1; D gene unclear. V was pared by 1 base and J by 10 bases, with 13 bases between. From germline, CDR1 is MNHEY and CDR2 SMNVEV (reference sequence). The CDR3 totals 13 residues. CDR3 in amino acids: CASSLLNSKVAFF. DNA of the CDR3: TGTGCCAGCAGTTTATTAAACAGCAAAGTAGCTTTCTTT.

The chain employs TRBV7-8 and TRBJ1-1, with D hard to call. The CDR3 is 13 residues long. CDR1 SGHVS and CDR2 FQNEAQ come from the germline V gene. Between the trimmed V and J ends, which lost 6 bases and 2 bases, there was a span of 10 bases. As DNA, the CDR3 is TGTGCCAGCAGTATGGGGAGAAACACTGAAGCTTTCTTT. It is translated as CASSMGRNTEAFF.

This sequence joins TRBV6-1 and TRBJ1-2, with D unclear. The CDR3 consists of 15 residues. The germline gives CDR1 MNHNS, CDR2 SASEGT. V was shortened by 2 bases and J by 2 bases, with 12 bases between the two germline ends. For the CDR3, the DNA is TGTGCCAGCAGTGAACTACACCGGGCGAACTATGGCTACACCTTC. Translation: CASSELHRANYGYTF.

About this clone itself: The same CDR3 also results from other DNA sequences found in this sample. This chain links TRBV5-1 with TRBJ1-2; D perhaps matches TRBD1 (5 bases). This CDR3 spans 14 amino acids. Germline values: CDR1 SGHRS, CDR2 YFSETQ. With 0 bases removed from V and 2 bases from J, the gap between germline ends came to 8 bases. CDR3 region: CASSLDPGNYGYTF. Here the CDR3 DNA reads TGCGCCAGCAGCTTGGATCCAGGGAACTATGGCTACACCTTC.

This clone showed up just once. The CDR3 sequence is CASSLLAGANTGELFF. The CDR3 DNA reads TGCGCCAGCAGCTTGCTAGCGGGGGCCAACACCGGGGAGCTGTTTTTT. This chain connects TRBV5-1 to TRBJ2-2, with TRBD2 matching 10 bases. This CDR3 contains 16 residues. After removal of 1 base from V and 2 bases from J, the junction contained 2 bases not matched to a gene. Germline assignment: CDR1 SGHRS and CDR2 YFSETQ.

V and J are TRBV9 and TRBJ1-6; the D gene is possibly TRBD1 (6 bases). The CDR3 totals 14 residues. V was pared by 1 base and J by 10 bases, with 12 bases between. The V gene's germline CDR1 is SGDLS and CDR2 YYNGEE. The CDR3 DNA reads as TGTGCCAGCAGCGTACGGGGGGCCGACTCACCCCTCCACTTT. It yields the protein CASSVRGADSPLHF. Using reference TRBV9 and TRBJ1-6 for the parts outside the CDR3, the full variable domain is DSGVTQTPKHLITATGQRVTLRCSPRSGDLSVYWYQQSLDQGLQFLIQYYNGEERAKGNILERFSAQQFPDLHSELNLSSLELGDSALYFCASSVRGADSPLHFGNGTRLTVT.

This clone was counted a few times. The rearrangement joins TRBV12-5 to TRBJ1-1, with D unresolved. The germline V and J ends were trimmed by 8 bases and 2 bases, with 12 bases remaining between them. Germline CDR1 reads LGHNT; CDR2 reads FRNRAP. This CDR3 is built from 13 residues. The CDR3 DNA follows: TGTGCTAGTCTCGGGCAGCCTAACACTGAAGCTTTCTTT. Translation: CASLGQPNTEAFF.

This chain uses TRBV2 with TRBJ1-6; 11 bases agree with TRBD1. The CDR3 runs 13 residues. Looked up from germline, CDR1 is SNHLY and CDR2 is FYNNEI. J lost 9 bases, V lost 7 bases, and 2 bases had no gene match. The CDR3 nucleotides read TGTGCCAGCACCGGGACAGGGGGTTCACCCCTCCACTTT. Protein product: CASTGTGGSPLHF.

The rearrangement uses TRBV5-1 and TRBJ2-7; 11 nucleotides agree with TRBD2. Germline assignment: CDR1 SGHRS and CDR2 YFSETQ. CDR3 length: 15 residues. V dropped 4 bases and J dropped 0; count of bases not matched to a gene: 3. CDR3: CASSLTSGSSYEQYF. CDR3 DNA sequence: TGCGCCAGCAGCCTAACTAGCGGGAGCTCCTACGAGCAGTACTTC.

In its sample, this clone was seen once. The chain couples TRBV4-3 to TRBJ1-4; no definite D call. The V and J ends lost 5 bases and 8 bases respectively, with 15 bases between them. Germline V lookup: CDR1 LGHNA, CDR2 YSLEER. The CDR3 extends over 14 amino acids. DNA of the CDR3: TGCGCCAGCAGCACCCGGGTCCACCGGGAAAAACTGTTTTTT. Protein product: CASSTRVHREKLFF.

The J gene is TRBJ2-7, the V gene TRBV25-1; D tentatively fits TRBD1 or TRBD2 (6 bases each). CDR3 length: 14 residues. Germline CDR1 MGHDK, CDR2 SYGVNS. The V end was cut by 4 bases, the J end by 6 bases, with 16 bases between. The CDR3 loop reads CASSVPGGNSEQYF. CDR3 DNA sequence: TGTGCCAGCAGTGTGCCCGGGGGCAACTCCGAGCAGTACTTC.

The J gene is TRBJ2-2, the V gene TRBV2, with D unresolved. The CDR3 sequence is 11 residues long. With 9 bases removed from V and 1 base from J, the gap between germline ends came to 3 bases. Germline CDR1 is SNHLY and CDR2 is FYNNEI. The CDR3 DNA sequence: TGTGCCAGAGGGAACACCGGGGAGCTGTTTTTT. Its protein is CARGNTGELFF.

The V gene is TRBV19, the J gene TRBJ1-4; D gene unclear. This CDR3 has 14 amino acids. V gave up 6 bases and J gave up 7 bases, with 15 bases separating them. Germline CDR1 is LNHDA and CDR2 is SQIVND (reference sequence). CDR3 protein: CASRGPRAGEKLFF. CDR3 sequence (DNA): TGTGCCAGTAGAGGGCCCCGGGCAGGTGAAAAACTGTTTTTT.

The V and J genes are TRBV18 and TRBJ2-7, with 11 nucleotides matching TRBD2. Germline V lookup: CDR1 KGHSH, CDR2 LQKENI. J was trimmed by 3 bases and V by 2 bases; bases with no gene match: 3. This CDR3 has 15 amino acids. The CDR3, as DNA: TGTGCCAGCTCACCAGGGACTAGCGGAATCTACGAGCAGTACTTC. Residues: CASSPGTSGIYEQYF.

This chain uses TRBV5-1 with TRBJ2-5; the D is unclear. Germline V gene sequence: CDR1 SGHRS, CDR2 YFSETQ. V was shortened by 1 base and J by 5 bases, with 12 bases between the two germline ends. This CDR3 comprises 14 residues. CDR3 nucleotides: TGCGCCAGCAGCTTGTCTTGGGGTCTGGAGACCCAGTACTTC. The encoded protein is CASSLSWGLETQYF.

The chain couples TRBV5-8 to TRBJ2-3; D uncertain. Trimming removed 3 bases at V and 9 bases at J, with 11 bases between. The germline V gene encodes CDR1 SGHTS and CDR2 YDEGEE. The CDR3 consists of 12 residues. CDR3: CASSSELGTQYF. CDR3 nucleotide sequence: TGTGCCAGCAGCTCCGAATTGGGGACGCAGTATTTT.

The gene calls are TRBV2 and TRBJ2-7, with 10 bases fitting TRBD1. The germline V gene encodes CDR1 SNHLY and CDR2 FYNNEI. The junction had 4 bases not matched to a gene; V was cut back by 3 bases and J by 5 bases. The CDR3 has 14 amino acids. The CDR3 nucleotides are TGTGCCAGCAGTGATAGGGACAGGGGCGACGAGCAGTACTTC. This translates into CASSDRDRGDEQYF.